The 16 T cell receptor beta chains presented below share a single source sample, sequenced in a study of cytomegalovirus exposure and HLA in healthy donors (dated by TCRdb to about 2017). The library was built by means of the immunoSEQ multiplex PCR assay. The multiplex PCR relied on a mix of 60 forward primers for TCR Vbeta segments and 13 reverse primers for TCR Jbeta segments. The clones in this table, taken by TCRdb from immuneACCESS, are in-frame only. Not every clone is retained; where verified, under half of the shortfall comes from an unresolved V gene, and the cause of the rest is unknown. This sample lists approximately 73,000 clones; roughly 82% were detected once. In total, the top ten clones hold around 12% of the sample. Sequencing used PBMCs. These receptor sequences come from a man between 70 and 80 years old in good health and CMV-seronegative.

This clone appeared once. The chain employs TRBV7-2 and TRBJ2-3, with D uncertain. Germline V CDR1 and CDR2: SGHTA, FQGNSA. This CDR3 contains 12 residues. The germline V and J ends were trimmed by 3 bases and 6 bases, with 7 bases remaining between them. The CDR3 here is CASSFYSDTQYF. CDR3 DNA sequence: TGTGCCAGCAGCTTTTACTCGGATACGCAGTATTTT.

The CDR3 DNA follows: TGTGCCAGCAGCCAGCCCGGGACAGGGGCGTGGGAGACCCAGTACTTC. It specifies CASSQPGTGAWETQYF. The chain combines TRBV14 with TRBJ2-5; 10 positions match TRBD1. This CDR3 is built from 16 residues. V lost 3 bases to trimming and J lost 5 bases; unmatched junction nucleotides: 9. Germline CDR1 reads SGHDN; CDR2 reads FVKESK.

V is TRBV5-1 and J is TRBJ2-7; D may be TRBD2 (5 bases). This CDR3 spans 15 amino acids. The germline CDR1 and CDR2 sequences are SGHRS and YFSETQ. Trimming took off 2 bases at V and 1 base at J, with 13 bases between the two ends. CDR3: CASSFGGAPSYEQYF. The CDR3 bases are TGCGCCAGCAGCTTCGGAGGCGCTCCTTCCTACGAGCAGTACTTC. The variable domain in full, completed from reference TRBV5-1 and TRBJ2-7, reads KAGVTQTPRYLIKTRGQQVTLSCSPISGHRSVSWYQQTPGQGLQFLFEYFSETQRNKGNFPGRFSGRQFSNSRSEMNVSTLELGDSALYLCASSFGGAPSYEQYFGPGTRLTVT.

The V call is TRBV4-1, the J call TRBJ1-2, with D unresolved. V lost 0 bases and J 8 bases, leaving 10 bases between the germline ends. This CDR3 contains 13 residues. CDR1 is MGHRA, CDR2 YSYEKL, per germline. The chain's CDR3 is CASSQDEVGGYTF. The CDR3 DNA sequence: TGCGCCAGCAGCCAAGATGAGGTAGGCGGCTACACCTTC.

The chain couples TRBV10-3 to TRBJ2-7; a weak D match, TRBD2 (6 bases). Germline loops: CDR1 ENHRY, CDR2 SYGVKD. The germline V and J ends were trimmed by 3 bases and 6 bases, with 12 bases remaining between them. The CDR3 contains 13 residues. CDR3 amino acids: CAISELEGGEQYF. CDR3 bases: TGTGCCATCAGTGAACTGGAGGGAGGCGAGCAGTACTTC.

The V and J genes are TRBV7-2 and TRBJ2-1, with TRBD1 matching 7 bases. J lost 4 bases, V lost 6 bases, and 3 bases had no gene match. CDR1 and CDR2 (germline): SGHTA, FQGNSA. This CDR3 contains 13 residues. CDR3 amino acids: CASRTGEYNEQFF. CDR3 bases: TGTGCCAGCAGAACAGGGGAATACAATGAGCAGTTCTTC.

V usage is TRBV19 and J usage is TRBJ1-4; D gene uncertain. V was cut by 5 bases and J by 5 bases, with 12 bases left in between. The CDR3 has 14 amino acids. Per the germline V gene, CDR1 is LNHDA and CDR2 is SQIVND (reference sequence). CDR3 loop: CASSAQHLNEKLFF. The DNA for the CDR3 is TGTGCCAGTAGTGCACAGCACCTAAATGAAAAACTGTTTTTT.

The CDR3 region is CASSLRLAGGTDTQYF. The CDR3 nucleotides read TGTGCCAGCAGCTTAAGACTAGCGGGGGGCACAGATACGCAGTATTTT. The chain joins TRBV7-2 to TRBJ2-3, with 12 nucleotides matching TRBD2. The V segment lost 2 bases and the J segment 1 base; nucleotides outside the gene matches: 1. Germline V lookup: CDR1 SGHTA, CDR2 FQGNSA. This CDR3 has 16 residues.

This clone has only a few counts. The chain joins TRBV5-4 to TRBJ2-2, with D possibly TRBD1 on 6 matching bases. CDR1 and CDR2 from the germline V gene are SGHNT and YYREEE (reference sequence). V lost 4 bases and J 1 base, leaving 17 bases between the germline ends. The CDR3 extends over 17 amino acids. The CDR3, as DNA: TGTGCCAGCAGCGGTCCGGAAGGACAGCTGAACACCGGGGAGCTGTTTTTT. It specifies CASSGPEGQLNTGELFF.

The chain has TRBV5-1 and TRBJ1-2; 12 bases match TRBD1. The V and J ends lost 4 bases and 8 bases, in that order; junction bases with no gene match: 9. The CDR3 extends over 15 amino acids. Germline V gene data show CDR1 as SGHRS and CDR2 as YFSETQ. The CDR3 DNA reads TGCGCCAGCAGCGCCACCGGGACAGGGGGCTACGGCTACACCTTC. Translation: CASSATGTGGYGYTF. Drawing the rest from reference TRBV5-1 and TRBJ1-2, the complete variable domain is KAGVTQTPRYLIKTRGQQVTLSCSPISGHRSVSWYQQTPGQGLQFLFEYFSETQRNKGNFPGRFSGRQFSNSRSEMNVSTLELGDSALYLCASSATGTGGYGYTFGSGTRLTVV.

The chain links TRBV5-5 to TRBJ1-1, with TRBD1 as a possible D gene (5 bases). V lost 0 bases and J 7 bases, leaving 10 bases between the germline ends. Germline assignment: CDR1 SGHKS and CDR2 YYEKEE (reference sequence). CDR3 size: 13 residues. The CDR3 nucleotides read TGTGCCAGCAGCTTGGCCGGGGGTGTTGAAGCTTTCTTT. Encoded protein: CASSLAGGVEAFF.

CDR3 protein: CASSWGGSGANVLTF. The DNA of the CDR3 is TGCGCCAGCAGCTGGGGCGGCTCTGGGGCCAACGTCCTGACTTTC. This chain connects TRBV5-1 to TRBJ2-6; the D gene is possibly TRBD1 (5 bases). The CDR3 consists of 15 residues. The V and J ends lost 3 bases and 0 bases respectively, with 7 bases between them. Germline-derived CDR1 and CDR2 are SGHRS and YFSETQ.

As for this clone: The sample carries other DNA sequences with the same CDR3. The rearrangement uses TRBV9 and TRBJ2-5, with D possibly TRBD2 on 6 matching bases. This CDR3 has 12 residues. The germline gives CDR1 SGDLS, CDR2 YYNGEE. Trimming removed 3 bases at V and 5 bases at J, with 8 bases between. Here the CDR3 reads CASSAEGETQYF. DNA of the CDR3: TGTGCCAGCAGCGCGGAGGGGGAGACCCAGTACTTC.

The V and J genes are TRBV7-9 and TRBJ1-1; tentative D call: TRBD1 (6 bases). Germline V CDR1 and CDR2: SEHNR, FQNEAQ (reference sequence). Deletions cut 3 bases from V and 4 bases from J, with 9 bases between. There are 13 residues in the CDR3. The CDR3 nucleotides are TGTGCCAGCAGCTTCGTAGGGGGCACTGAAGCTTTCTTT. It specifies CASSFVGGTEAFF.

In regard to this clone: The junction and the germline gene differ at one end; a read error may be behind it. The chain uses TRBV7-9 and TRBJ1-1, with TRBD1 matching over 9 bases. Germline V lookup: CDR1 SEHNR, CDR2 FQNEAQ (reference sequence). This CDR3 comprises 15 residues. CDR3 coding DNA: TGTTCCAGCAGCGGAGGACAGGGGATGAACACTGAAGCTTTCTTT. Its protein product is CSSSGGQGMNTEAFF.

The rearrangement uses TRBV19 and TRBJ2-1, with D unclear. V lost 5 bases to trimming and J lost 0 bases, with 11 bases between them. The CDR3 extends over 15 amino acids. Germline CDR1 reads LNHDA; CDR2 reads SQIVND (reference sequence). The CDR3 DNA is TGTGCCAGTAGTCCCAGGATACCCTCCTACAATGAGCAGTTCTTC. Translating gives CASSPRIPSYNEQFF.